This TCR beta chain is from a study of CD8+CD57+ T cells in acquired aplastic anemia. Study-wide points: The CD8+ Simpson's diversity of patients and controls was not significantly different.

In patients chosen for sequencing, flow cytometry had shown CD8+CD57+ cell expansion. Researchers used genomic DNA as the template to profile TCR beta VDJ and CDR3. One entry per CDR3 protein results from TCRdb running MiXCR on the reads. Counted here are under 250,000 distinct CDR3 sequences, about 60% occurring once; the ten biggest clones make up about 60%. To note about this clonotype: The target antigen is unknown.

The sample consisted of sorted CD4+, CD8+, or CD8+CD57+ T cells (not recorded which) from PBMCs. The TCR comes from a human donor with aplastic anemia.

The CDR3, as DNA: TGCAGTGCTAGGAAGGAAAGCTCCTATAATTCACCCCTCCACTTT. Residues: CSARKESSYNSPLHF. The chain joins TRBV20-1 to TRBJ1-6; no definite D call. Trimming removed 3 bases at V and 0 bases at J, with 9 bases between. CDR3 size: 15 residues. Germline V gives CDR1 DFQATT, CDR2 SNEGSKA (reference sequence).